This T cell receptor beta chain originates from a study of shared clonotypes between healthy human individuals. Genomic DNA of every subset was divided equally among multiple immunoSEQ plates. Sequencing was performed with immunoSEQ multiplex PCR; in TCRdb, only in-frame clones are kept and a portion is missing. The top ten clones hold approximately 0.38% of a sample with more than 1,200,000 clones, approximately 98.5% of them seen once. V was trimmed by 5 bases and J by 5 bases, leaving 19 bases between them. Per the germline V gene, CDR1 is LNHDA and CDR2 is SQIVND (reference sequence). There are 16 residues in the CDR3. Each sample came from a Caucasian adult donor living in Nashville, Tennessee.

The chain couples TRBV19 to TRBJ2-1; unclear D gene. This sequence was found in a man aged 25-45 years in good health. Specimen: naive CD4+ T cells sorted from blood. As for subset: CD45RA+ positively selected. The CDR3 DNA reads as TGTGCCAGTAGTGTCTCGACCGAACAGACCAACAATGAGCAGTTCTTC. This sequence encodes CASSVSTEQTNNEQFF.